Described below is a single T cell receptor beta chain sequence and its context. Which antigen it targets is not known. No quality values exist for individual bases; no much larger clone is one base distant. The data were taken from a study of cytomegalovirus exposure and HLA in healthy donors (dated by TCRdb to about 2017). Looking at the study overall: In an earlier analysis of 550 to 750 of the donors, about 270 Gb of sequence data and 90 million to 120 million unique TCR beta sequences from roughly 180 million T cells were reported. An early release that covered roughly 600 HLA-typed donors contained approximately 300 gigabases of sequencing data and about 93 million unique TCR sequences. Of the roughly 400 genotyped donors, 81% fell in the genetic ancestry cluster associated with self-reported Caucasian donors. The study aimed to test whether signatures of past pathogen exposure could be identified by cataloging public T cell receptors. Using immunosequencing, the study profiled T cell repertoires from 500 to 800 subjects and related those repertoires to cytomegalovirus serostatus. Along with the roughly 700-subject first cohort, a separate validation cohort of over a hundred different subjects was used. To predict cytomegalovirus infection status, the study combined high-throughput TCR immunosequencing, statistical association of individual TCRs with disease status, and machine learning. A later analysis re-examined previously published TCR beta repertoires from just over 650 donors and added high-resolution HLA genotyping to investigate patterns of TCR occurrence. Rather than drawing on any new phenotypic data, the later analysis identified candidate immune exposures from TCR beta sequences and the way those sequences occurred across donors. To decide whether each TCR beta V gene segment behaved as functional or pseudogenic, an earlier analysis of some 540 of the donors relied on high-throughput TCR beta sequencing. Donor age, sex, ethnicity and CMV serostatus were collected together with the repertoire data. In a later genetic analysis, genome-wide SNP genotypes for about 60% of the 666 donors were used, and that subset was treated as a discovery cohort. Every repertoire in the discovery cohort had been generated on one and the same sequencing platform. Class I and class II HLA loci were covered by the typing at four-digit resolution. The number of donors typed differed by locus, with roughly 629-640 for A, B, C, DRB1 and DQB1, roughly 520 for DQA1, about 610 for DPA1, and roughly 450 for DPB1. Roughly five DR-DQ haplotypes were treated as single units for association and clustering because of strong linkage in the cohort. Among about 390 genotyped donors of the cohort, an average of around 240,000 unique TCR beta nucleotide sequences were sequenced per donor, roughly 20% of them non-productive.

Looking up the germline V gene yields CDR1 KGHSH and CDR2 LQKENI. CDR3 length: 18 amino acids, cysteine to phenylalanine. The read is trimmed to its CDR3 DNA, 54 bases read in frame from base 1. From V the trimming removes 0 bases and from J it removes 3 bases, while the gene matches leave 7 bases of the junction unaccounted for. Library prep was done by the immunoSEQ multiplex PCR assay. The multiplex PCR relied on a mix of 60 forward primers for TCR Vbeta segments and 13 reverse primers for TCR Jbeta segments. Amplification of the CDR3 region of rearranged TCR beta genes was performed with a multiplex PCR assay on genomic DNA. The Illumina HiSeq System was used to sequence the amplified TCR beta libraries as 87-base-pair reads. The study's own analysis went as follows. In a later analysis, around 80 million unique TCR beta chains were counted across the approximately 620 repertoires, and roughly 11 million of these chains were shared by at least two donors. To remove PCR and sequencing errors, raw reads were error-corrected and collapsed into unique sequences using a nearest-neighbor algorithm that merged closely related sequences. To assign V, D and J gene segments, CDR3 sequences were aligned to IMGT reference sequences. For a sequence to be retained, at least a six-nucleotide match to both a V gene segment and a J gene segment was required. Rearrangements were called productive when the CDR3 lacked stop codons and stayed in frame with V and J; all others were non-productive. CDR3 was defined according to IMGT convention as the region running from the second conserved V-encoded cysteine to the conserved J-encoded phenylalanine. The earlier analysis of roughly 590 of the donors excluded sequences that lacked an unambiguous match to a single V gene segment. An earlier analysis of approximately 590 of the donors classified V segments as functional when productive rearrangements were above 56.7% and as segregating when the standard deviation between donors was above 5%. A statistical classification framework was built for diagnosing cytomegalovirus status from the catalog of TCR beta chain sequences. In a later analysis, TCR nucleotide sequences were compared against IMGT/GENE-DB human TR gene sequences so that V and J genes could be assigned. Using the TCRdist pipeline, a later analysis assigned CDR3 sequences along with most-parsimonious VDJ recombination scenarios. In a later analysis, each TCR beta chain was defined by its CDR3 amino acid sequence together with its V-gene family, and reads lacking a unique V-gene family were excluded. As a way to deal with suspected cross-contamination and a sequencing artifact, a later analysis dropped over 550 nucleotide sequences that were highly shared and had low generation probability. For each public chain, a later analysis derived a clonal expansion index from normalized ranks of inferred template counts within each repertoire. In a later analysis, generation probabilities were computed with a VDJ recombination model fitted to out-of-frame rearrangements, and the resulting probabilities were checked against IGoR. In a later analysis, TCR-TCR, TCR-HLA and TCR-CMV co-occurrence was scored with hypergeometric tests, and a repertoire-size bias correction was applied to TCR pairs. To estimate false discovery rates, a later analysis permuted the HLA or CMV assignments 20 times. In a later analysis, co-occurring TCRs were grouped using DBSCAN, with TCRdist sequence similarity added in when clustering inside HLA-allele-positive subsets. For co-occurrence clustering, repertoires with fewer than 30,000 or more than 120,000 public chains were excluded, along with four to six repertoires with anomalous nucleotide sharing. The table was pulled from immuneACCESS by TCRdb, which kept in-frame rearrangements only. Such tables lose some clones; where checked, under half of the loss comes from unresolved V genes, and the rest has no known cause. V and J calls and clone size are as listed in that table; D and trimming were resolved from the DNA. Counted in this sample were 150,000 to 200,000 clones; approximately 71% of them appeared once. In total, the top ten clones hold approximately 1.5% of the sample.

The cohort comprised some 730 healthy bone marrow donors. Cohort members were all nominally healthy when sampled, although unrecorded immune exposures were likely present. The donor was CMV seronegative and was included in the group of about 350 seronegative cohort members. A peripheral blood sample was provided by each donor, and peripheral blood mononuclear cells were used for TCR beta sequencing. The Qiagen DNeasy Blood Extraction Kit was used to extract genomic DNA from the blood cell samples. Broader findings and caveats from the paper: According to a later genetic analysis, donors in an Asian-associated ancestry cluster had fewer N-insertions in productive TCRs than the roughly 670-donor mean. According to a later analysis, TCR association rates differed among HLA loci, with DRB1 alleles showing the most associated TCRs and HLA-C alleles showing the fewest. A group of highly shared sequence variants was considered likely to be a technical artifact of the sequencing pipeline. The authors suggested that the approach could potentially be extended to other disease states and immunological phenotypes. Most TCR sequences were observed very rarely across donors, whereas some public TCRs were present in many individuals. An earlier analysis of 450 to 750 of the donors showed that most TCR beta V segments appeared in productive rearrangements either about 87% or about 30% of the time, which broadly matched IMGT annotations. When HLA alleles, especially DR and DQ, strongly co-occurred, attributing TCR associations to individual alleles was difficult. In a later analysis, HLA-associated TCR beta chains were found to be more clonally expanded and to have lower generation probabilities than equally common non-associated chains. Correlated functional status among segregating V segments might be attributable to linkage disequilibrium, but an unknown experimental factor could not be ruled out. At a false discovery rate of 0.05, a later analysis linked roughly 17,000 TCR beta sequences to specific HLA alleles. Cytomegalovirus status was reported to be diagnosed by the classifier with high specificity and sensitivity in both the original and validation cohorts. Three of the identified cytomegalovirus-associated TCR beta chains were confirmed in vitro to be specific for cytomegalovirus antigens. For the cohort, immune exposure information was limited to CMV serostatus. Because the 87-base-pair reads could not distinguish some IMGT-functional V segments, including TRBV6-2 and TRBV6-3, those segments were excluded. A total of some 180 TCR beta chains were listed by the study as associated with cytomegalovirus. HLA typing was unavailable for some donors at each locus, so association tests used only the typed subset. A further reported finding was that TCR beta sequences accurately predicted the HLA-A and HLA-B alleles for most subjects in the first cohort. Sequencing depth was assumed to be roughly uniform across donors in the presence/absence analyses, though that assumption may not hold. This cohort had only TCR beta chains sequenced, and the lack of alpha or paired-chain data limited which features could be detected. In a later analysis, several top co-occurrence clusters were reported to appear linked to parvovirus B19, influenza, CMV and Epstein-Barr virus. The earlier analysis of 587 of the donors excluded roughly 17 rarely observed V segments, including chromosome 9 orphons, because counts were too low. An association between a missense DCLRE1C variant and V-gene and J-gene trimming of TCR beta chains was found in a later genetic analysis and replicated in an independent cohort. A later analysis found that most CMV-associated TCR beta chains appeared HLA-restricted, with HLA associations seemingly driven largely by CMV exposure.

The receptor's source is a girl between 10 and 17 years old in good health and CMV-seronegative. Sequencing input: PBMCs. Rearrangement joined TRBV18 to TRBJ1-4; 10 junctional bases match TRBD1. CDR3 reads: CASSPPGTGDGSNEKLFF. At the DNA level, the sequence is TGTGCCAGCTCACCACCGGGGACAGGGGACGGGTCTAATGAAAAACTGTTTTTT.